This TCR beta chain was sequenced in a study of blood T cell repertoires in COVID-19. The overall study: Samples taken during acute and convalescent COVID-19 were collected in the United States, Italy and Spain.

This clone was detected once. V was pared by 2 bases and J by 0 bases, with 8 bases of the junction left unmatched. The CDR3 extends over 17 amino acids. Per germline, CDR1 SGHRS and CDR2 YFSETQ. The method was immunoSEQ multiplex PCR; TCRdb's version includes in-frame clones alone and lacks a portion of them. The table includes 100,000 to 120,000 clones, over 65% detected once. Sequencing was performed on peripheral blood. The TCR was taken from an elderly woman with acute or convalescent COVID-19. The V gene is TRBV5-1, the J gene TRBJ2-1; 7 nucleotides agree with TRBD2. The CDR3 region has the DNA TGCGCCAGCAGCTTACGGGTCGGGGGGAACTCCTACAATGAGCAGTTCTTC. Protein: CASSLRVGGNSYNEQFF.